This is a list of T cell receptor beta chains from one sample in a study of blood T cell repertoires in COVID-19. Clones were sequenced by immunoSEQ multiplex PCR, and TCRdb holds only the in-frame ones, with some missing. The data show under 250,000 clones, about 80% seen once. Input material: peripheral blood. These receptors came from a woman aged 25 to 45 who had recovered from COVID-19. Both conserved end residues are part of each CDR3. D genes are given only for firm matches. A clone size is listed for some rows: how often the clone was seen (once, few, many), or a class if it is expanded.

>NA|TRBV25-1|TRBJ1-1|NA
CASSTAGAEAFF
TGTGCCAGCAGCACGGCCGGGGCTGAAGCTTTCTTT
>NA|TRBV30|TRBJ2-3|TRBD1
CAWSWTGAVADTQYF
TGTGCCTGGAGCTGGACAGGGGCCGTCGCAGATACGCAGTATTTT
>few|TRBV11-1|TRBJ1-3|NA
CASSSNGGASGNTIYF
TGTGCCAGCAGCTCAAACGGCGGAGCCTCTGGAAACACCATATATTTT
>NA|TRBV29-1|TRBJ2-5|NA
CSVDEQWQETQYF
TGCAGCGTTGACGAACAGTGGCAAGAGACCCAGTACTTC
>NA|TRBV30|TRBJ1-5|NA
CAWRQGEEPQHF
TGTGCCTGGAGACAGGGTGAGGAGCCCCAGCATTTT
>NA|TRBV27|TRBJ2-7|NA
CASRRSGLNSYEQYF
TGTGCCAGCAGACGGTCGGGATTGAACTCCTACGAGCAGTACTTC
>NA|TRBV5-1|TRBJ1-4|TRBD1
CASSLPGQDDEKLFF
TGCGCCAGCAGCTTGCCGGGACAGGATGATGAAAAACTGTTTTTT
>once|TRBV10-3|TRBJ2-1|NA
CAISDGTQSYNEQFF
TGTGCCATCAGTGACGGTACTCAATCCTACAATGAGCAGTTCTTC
>NA|TRBV6-4|TRBJ2-1|TRBD2
CASSDSAGGPNEQFF
TGTGCCAGCAGTGACTCTGCGGGAGGGCCAAATGAGCAGTTCTTC
>NA|TRBV2|TRBJ2-3|TRBD2
CASSARAGGTDTQYF
TGTGCCAGCAGTGCTAGAGCGGGGGGCACAGATACGCAGTATTTT
>NA|TRBV13|TRBJ2-7|TRBD1
CASSLVMGQGIYEQYF
TGTGCCAGCAGCTTAGTGATGGGACAGGGAATCTACGAGCAGTACTTC
>NA|TRBV11-1|TRBJ2-3|TRBD1
CASSSQTGSTQYF
TGTGCCAGCAGCTCGCAGACAGGGTCTACGCAGTATTTT
>NA|TRBV5-4|TRBJ1-1|NA
CASSLGDTEAFF
TGTGCCAGCAGCTTGGGAGACACTGAAGCTTTCTTT
>NA|TRBV7-6|TRBJ2-7|TRBD1
CASSPSGQGINEQYF
TGTGCCAGCAGCCCCAGCGGACAGGGGATAAACGAGCAGTACTTC
>NA|TRBV6-5|TRBJ1-1|TRBD1
CASSYTGQGAFF
TGTGCCAGCAGTTACACGGGACAGGGAGCTTTCTTT
>NA|TRBV18|TRBJ2-1|TRBD2
CASSPGSLASGILNEQFF
TGTGCCAGCTCACCAGGGTCGTTGGCTAGCGGTATTCTAAATGAGCAGTTCTTC
>NA|TRBV6-5|TRBJ1-5|NA
CASTLLALFREPQHF
TGTGCCAGCACTCTCCTAGCTCTCTTCCGGGAGCCCCAGCATTTT
>NA|TRBV5-1|TRBJ2-7|NA
CASSWGGGVFDFTPYEQYF
TGCGCCAGCAGCTGGGGAGGGGGAGTTTTTGACTTCACACCCTACGAGCAGTACTTC
>NA|TRBV24-1|TRBJ2-7|TRBD1
CATSDLGTGTYEQYF
TGTGCCACCAGTGATTTAGGGACAGGAACCTACGAGCAGTACTTC
>NA|TRBV2|TRBJ2-7|NA
CATMQTYEQYF
TGTGCCACTATGCAGACTTACGAGCAGTACTTC
>NA|TRBV7-9|TRBJ1-1|TRBD1
CASSSDRQGSTEAFF
TGTGCCAGCAGCTCAGACCGACAGGGGAGTACTGAAGCTTTCTTT
>NA|TRBV7-9|TRBJ2-7|TRBD1
CASSSGQAPYEQYF
TGTGCCAGCAGCTCGGGACAGGCGCCCTACGAGCAGTACTTC
>NA|TRBV4-1|TRBJ2-3|NA
CASSRIRGKAADTQYF
TGCGCCAGCAGCCGAATACGGGGGAAAGCAGCAGATACGCAGTATTTT
>few|TRBV7-9|TRBJ2-7|NA
CASSLVPAEMTYEQYF
TGTGCCAGCAGCTTAGTTCCAGCGGAGATGACCTACGAGCAGTACTTC
>NA|TRBV18|TRBJ2-1|TRBD2
CASSPPASGPFYNEQFF
TGTGCCAGCTCACCACCGGCTAGCGGACCATTCTACAATGAGCAGTTCTTC
>NA|TRBV5-1|TRBJ1-3|TRBD1
CASSLDALGQGENTIYF
TGCGCCAGCAGCTTGGATGCCCTGGGACAGGGCGAAAACACCATATATTTT